A single sample is the source of the 24 T cell receptor beta chains below, sequenced in a study of blood T cells in healthy people across ages. Sample-barcoded 5' priming and a J-beta primer mix drove a second PCR of 7 to 11 cycles. TCRdb reanalysed the 5' RACE reads using MiXCR and keeps one entry per CDR3 protein. The data show roughly 1.9 million distinct CDR3 sequences, 30% to 40% seen once. Sequenced input: blood. The receptors were gathered from a human donor in good health.

With respect to this clonotype: Germline is not matched at one junction end, which may reflect a read error. The gene calls are TRBV19 and TRBJ2-3; D call uncertain. The CDR3 extends over 11 amino acids. Germline V CDR1 and CDR2: LNHDA, SQIVND (reference sequence). CDR3 nucleotides: TGTGCCTGTAGTATAGGGGATACGCAGTATTTT. Its protein is CACSIGDTQYF.

V and J are TRBV6-2 or TRBV6-3 and TRBJ2-1, with D perhaps matching TRBD2 (7 bases). With 6 bases removed from V and 4 bases from J, the gap between germline ends came to 13 bases. Germline assignment: CDR1 MNHEY and CDR2 SVGEGT. This CDR3 is 14 amino acids long. CDR3 loop: CASREGGIYNEQFF. CDR3 bases: TGTGCCAGCAGGGAGGGGGGGATTTACAATGAGCAGTTCTTC.

The chain joins TRBV29-1 to TRBJ1-2; D is uncertain. Per germline, CDR1 SQVTM and CDR2 ANQGSEA. Trimming left V 6 bases short and J 5 bases short, with 7 bases between. The CDR3 extends over 10 amino acids. CDR3 bases: TGCAGCGTCGTGCAGTATGGCTACACCTTC. Its translation: CSVVQYGYTF.

V gene TRBV7-9 combines with J gene TRBJ2-5; possible D gene TRBD2, 6 bases. V lost 5 bases to trimming and J lost 2 bases, with 15 bases between them. CDR1 and CDR2 from the germline V gene are SEHNR and FQNEAQ (reference sequence). The CDR3 contains 15 residues. This CDR3 is CASSGVLAKQETQYF. The CDR3 DNA reads as TGTGCCAGCAGCGGGGTGCTAGCGAAACAAGAGACCCAGTACTTC.

The chain has TRBV10-3 and TRBJ2-4; TRBD1 matches 10 bases. The assigned J gene may be wrong: the sequence end matches TRBJ2-7 better. The germline CDR1 and CDR2 sequences are ENHRY and SYGVKD. The CDR3 is 15 amino acids. CDR3 DNA: TGTGCCATCAGTGAGTCGAGGGACAGGGGAAACGAGCAGTACTTC. Protein: CAISESRDRGNEQYF.

The DNA of the CDR3 is TGCAGCGTGAGGACAGGTCTCGAAGCTTTCTTT. It codes for CSVRTGLEAFF. The rearrangement uses TRBV29-1 and TRBJ1-1; 7 nucleotides match TRBD1. V lost 6 bases and J lost 8; bases outside the gene matches: 6. The CDR3 has 11 amino acids. Germline V gene data show CDR1 as SQVTM and CDR2 as ANQGSEA.

This clonotype was seen a few times. V and J are TRBV2 and TRBJ1-1, with D possibly being TRBD1 (6 bases). CDR1 SNHLY and CDR2 FYNNEI come from the germline V gene. V gave up 3 bases and J gave up 4 bases, with 12 bases separating them. The CDR3 runs 14 residues. The CDR3: CASSDRGGGTEAFF. The CDR3 DNA reads TGTGCCAGCAGTGACAGGGGAGGAGGCACTGAAGCTTTCTTT.

The rearrangement uses TRBV9 and TRBJ1-2; D remains unclear. V was cut by 3 bases and J by 3 bases, with 18 bases left in between. This CDR3 spans 16 amino acids. CDR1 and CDR2 from the germline V gene are SGDLS and YYNGEE. The CDR3 protein is CASSAPARPGDYGYTF. The CDR3, as DNA: TGTGCCAGCAGCGCGCCGGCCAGGCCAGGAGACTATGGCTACACCTTC. Looking up the rest from reference TRBV9 and TRBJ1-2 gives the full variable domain: DSGVTQTPKHLITATGQRVTLRCSPRSGDLSVYWYQQSLDQGLQFLIQYYNGEERAKGNILERFSAQQFPDLHSELNLSSLELGDSALYFCASSAPARPGDYGYTFGSGTRLTVV.

This chain links TRBV5-1 with TRBJ1-1; D uncertain. The V end was cut by 6 bases, the J end by 6 bases, with 18 bases between. This CDR3 has 14 amino acids. CDR1 is SGHRS, CDR2 YFSETQ, per germline. CDR3 coding DNA: TGCGCCAGCACAGGTGGGAATAAGCTAGCTGAAGCTTTCTTT. This codes for CASTGGNKLAEAFF.

This clonotype was recorded a few times. The CDR3, as DNA: TGTGCCAGCAGCAACATCGTAGCGGGGGGAATTGACGAGCAGTACTTC. It codes for CASSNIVAGGIDEQYF. The gene calls are TRBV7-6 and TRBJ2-7, with 10 bases fitting TRBD2. J lost 5 bases, V lost 5 bases, and 12 bases had no gene match. Germline V gene lookup returns CDR1 SGHVS and CDR2 FNYEAQ. This CDR3 is built from 16 residues.

This clonotype has a handful of counts. This chain connects TRBV3-1 to TRBJ2-5; a possible D gene is TRBD2 (6 bases). V gave up 3 bases and J gave up 5 bases, with 13 bases separating them. The CDR3 runs 14 residues. Germline V gene sequence: CDR1 LGHDT, CDR2 YNNKEL (reference sequence). DNA of the CDR3: TGTGCCAGCAGCCATGGAGGGACTGGTGAGACCCAGTACTTC. It yields the protein CASSHGGTGETQYF.

In this sample, this clonotype turned up a few times. This rearrangement joins TRBV7-3 to TRBJ2-3, with D tentatively TRBD1 (6 bases). Per germline, CDR1 SGHTA and CDR2 FQGTGA. CDR3 length: 13 amino acids. With 5 bases removed from V and 2 bases from J, the gap between germline ends came to 8 bases. CDR3 coding DNA: TGTGCCAGCAGCGGACAGATCACAGATACGCAGTATTTT. Translating gives CASSGQITDTQYF. The variable domain in full, completed from reference TRBV7-3 and TRBJ2-3, reads GAGVSQTPSNKVTEKGKYVELRCDPISGHTALYWYRQSLGQGPEFLIYFQGTGAADDSGLPNDRFFAVRPEGSVSTLKIQRTERGDSAVYLCASSGQITDTQYFGPGTRLTVL.

J is TRBJ2-7 and V is TRBV4-1, with D unresolved. The CDR3 consists of 15 residues. V lost 0 bases to trimming and J lost 2 bases, with 11 bases between them. The germline gives CDR1 MGHRA, CDR2 YSYEKL. CDR3 nucleotide sequence: TGCGCCAGCAGCCAAGAGGTCGGCAGAACCTACGAGCAGTACTTC. Amino acids: CASSQEVGRTYEQYF.

This clonotype has more than one count but fewer than ten. The V and J genes are TRBV24-1 and TRBJ2-5; no clear D. This CDR3 is 12 amino acids long. Germline V gene lookup returns CDR1 KGHDR and CDR2 SFDVKD. The V gene lost 4 bases and the J gene lost 11 bases, with 13 bases spanning the gap. The CDR3: CATSDFVSKQYF. The CDR3 bases are TGTGCCACCAGTGACTTTGTTAGTAAGCAGTACTTC.

The genes are TRBV29-1 and TRBJ2-3; D is tentatively TRBD1 or TRBD2 (6 bases each). Per the germline V gene, CDR1 is SQVTM and CDR2 is ANQGSEA. With 8 bases removed from V and 7 bases from J, the gap between germline ends came to 13 bases. This CDR3 has 11 amino acids. This chain's CDR3 is CSSGEAYTQYF. The CDR3, as DNA: TGCAGCTCAGGGGAGGCCTATACGCAGTATTTT.

This chain uses TRBV20-1 with TRBJ1-5; D possibly corresponds to TRBD1 (6 bases). The V end lost 6 bases, the J end lost 4 bases, and 16 bases lay between the germline ends. Germline V CDR1 and CDR2: DFQATT, SNEGSKA (reference sequence). The CDR3 length is 14 residues. CDR3 nucleotides: TGCAGTGCCACCACGTCACAGGGAAATCAGCCCCAGCATTTT. Amino acids: CSATTSQGNQPQHF.

This clonotype occurred once. This chain joins TRBV9 and TRBJ2-3; D remains ambiguous. This CDR3 spans 15 amino acids. Germline V gene data show CDR1 as SGDLS and CDR2 as YYNGEE. V gave up 0 bases and J gave up 5 bases, with 13 bases separating them. For the CDR3, the DNA is TGTGCCAGCAGCGTAGGGCCCACGGTGGGAGATACGCAGTATTTT. It codes for CASSVGPTVGDTQYF.

This clonotype was detected a few times. The J gene is TRBJ2-4, the V gene TRBV11-2, with D unclear. The CDR3 is made up of 14 amino acids. CDR1 is SGHAT, CDR2 FQNNGV, per germline. V lost 8 bases to trimming and J lost 3 bases, with 14 bases between them. CDR3 DNA: TGTGCCAGCGCCACCACAGCTAACAAAAACATTCAGTACTTC. Translating it yields CASATTANKNIQYF.

This chain uses TRBV6-2 or TRBV6-3 with TRBJ1-6; 7 nucleotides match TRBD1. V gave up 6 bases and J gave up 8 bases; unmatched junction bases: 7. CDR1 is MNHEY and CDR2 is SVGEGT in the germline V gene. This CDR3 has 14 amino acids. CDR3 sequence: CASRPGDSYSPLHF. CDR3 DNA: TGTGCCAGCAGGCCCGGGGACAGTTATTCACCCCTCCACTTT.

The CDR3 region has the DNA TGTGCCAGCCTCCTAGTATTCTGGCCACCAGATACGCAGTATTTT. It specifies CASLLVFWPPDTQYF. This chain links TRBV2 with TRBJ2-3; D uncertain. Between the trimmed V and J ends, which lost 8 bases and 4 bases, there was a span of 19 bases. The CDR3 runs to 15 residues. The germline CDR1 and CDR2 sequences are SNHLY and FYNNEI.

The chain carries TRBV29-1 and TRBJ2-6, with a weak D call TRBD1 (6 bases). Germline V gives CDR1 SQVTM, CDR2 ANQGSEA. This CDR3 spans 17 amino acids. V lost 5 bases and J 0 bases, leaving 17 bases between the germline ends. Here the CDR3 reads CSVRFDRPYSGANVLTF. CDR3 DNA sequence: TGCAGCGTTCGATTTGACAGGCCCTACTCTGGGGCCAACGTCCTGACTTTC. The full variable domain, completed using reference TRBV29-1 and TRBJ2-6, is SAVISQKPSRDICQRGTSLTIQCQVDSQVTMMFWYRQQPGQSLTLIATANQGSEATYESGFVIDKFPISRPNLTFSTLTVSNMSPEDSSIYLCSVRFDRPYSGANVLTFGAGSRLTVL.

V is TRBV5-1 and J is TRBJ2-3; TRBD2 agrees at 11 bases. Germline CDR1 SGHRS, CDR2 YFSETQ. The CDR3 spans 17 residues. The trim removed 4 bases at V and 3 bases at J, leaving 10 bases unmatched. This chain's CDR3 is CASSAPLAGGFTDTQYF. DNA for the CDR3: TGCGCCAGCAGCGCACCTTTAGCGGGGGGGTTTACAGATACGCAGTATTTT.

The CDR3 is CASSVGFSYEQYF. The CDR3 coding sequence is TGTGCCAGCAGCGTTGGGTTCTCCTACGAGCAGTACTTC. The J gene is TRBJ2-7, the V gene TRBV9; D is uncertain. Trimming removed 2 bases at V and 0 bases at J, with 6 bases between. The CDR3 has 13 amino acids. Germline values: CDR1 SGDLS, CDR2 YYNGEE.

The rearrangement links TRBV12-5 to TRBJ2-5; D ambiguous. The V end lost 7 bases, the J end lost 2 bases, and 11 bases lay between the germline ends. Germline CDR1 reads LGHNT; CDR2 reads FRNRAP. CDR3 length: 13 residues. CDR3 sequence: CASAITGQETQYF. DNA for the CDR3: TGTGCTAGTGCTATAACTGGGCAAGAGACCCAGTACTTC.